What follows are 19 T cell receptor beta chains derived from one specimen sequenced in a study of cytomegalovirus exposure and HLA in healthy donors. PCR amplification relied on 60 Vbeta primers (plus 13 Jbeta primers). Generated by immunoSEQ multiplex PCR, the TCRdb table keeps only in-frame clones and is missing some. In the table there are 99,000 or so clones, roughly 15% of which are singletons. The sample comprised PBMCs. These TCRs come from a female donor in good health and CMV-seronegative.

In its sample, this clone was seen a few times. The chain employs TRBV4-2 and TRBJ2-3; 11 bases fit TRBD2. Germline trimming cut 4 bases from V and 6 bases from J; bases unmatched to any gene: 9. Germline CDR1 LGHNA, CDR2 YNFKEQ. The CDR3 covers 16 residues. In nucleotides, the CDR3 is TGTGCCAGCAGCCGCCTCACTAGCGGGAGTGGGGATACGCAGTATTTT. Protein: CASSRLTSGSGDTQYF.

This clone was seen more than once but under ten times. The J gene is TRBJ2-6, the V gene TRBV11-1, with D maybe TRBD2 (6 bases). This CDR3 has 17 residues. Germline CDR1 and CDR2: SGHAT and FQDESV (reference sequence). The V and J ends lost 5 bases and 3 bases respectively, with 17 bases between them. The CDR3: CASSPGEEPFGANVLTF. In DNA, the CDR3 is TGTGCCAGCAGCCCCGGGGAGGAGCCCTTTGGGGCCAACGTCCTGACTTTC.

There are a few counts of this clone. The gene calls are TRBV30 and TRBJ1-2; D perhaps matches TRBD1 (5 bases). Looked up from germline, CDR1 is GTSNPN and CDR2 is SVGIG (reference sequence). V was clipped by 3 bases and J by 1 base, with 15 bases between them. This CDR3 comprises 15 residues. The CDR3 is CAWSGYFGGNYGYTF. CDR3 DNA sequence: TGTGCCTGGAGCGGGTATTTCGGGGGTAACTATGGCTACACCTTC.

In this sample, this clone turned up once. The chain uses TRBV11-2 and TRBJ2-1; 10 positions match TRBD2. The V and J ends lost 1 base and 6 bases, in that order; junction bases with no gene match: 12. Germline V gene data show CDR1 as SGHAT and CDR2 as FQNNGV. The CDR3 spans 18 residues. Written as DNA, the CDR3 is TGTGCCAGCAGCTTAGGGGCCGGGCTAGCGGGGGTTGGCAATGAGCAGTTCTTC. Amino acids: CASSLGAGLAGVGNEQFF.

This clone was seen more than once but under ten times. The V call is TRBV5-6, the J call TRBJ1-3; weak D call: TRBD1 (6 bases). The CDR3 is made up of 13 amino acids. V lost 5 bases, J lost 2 bases, and 8 bases lay in between. Germline V gene sequence: CDR1 SGHDT, CDR2 YYEEEE. The CDR3: CASRRTAGNTIYF. The CDR3 coding sequence is TGTGCCAGCAGAAGGACAGCTGGAAACACCATATATTTT.

This clone has a single count. The chain couples TRBV5-1 to TRBJ1-1; tentative D call: TRBD1 (5 bases). Trimming removed 7 bases at V and 1 base at J, with 8 bases between. This CDR3 is 12 amino acids long. CDR1 is SGHRS, CDR2 YFSETQ, per germline. The CDR3: CASFGQNTEAFF. CDR3 nucleotide sequence: TGCGCCAGCTTCGGACAGAACACTGAAGCTTTCTTT.

This clone was detected a few times. The chain joins TRBV19 to TRBJ2-2, with 7 bases fitting TRBD1. This CDR3 comprises 15 residues. V lost 6 bases and J lost 0; bases outside the gene matches: 4. CDR1 and CDR2 from the germline V gene are LNHDA and SQIVND (reference sequence). This chain's CDR3 is CASRSQGANTGELFF. Written as DNA, the CDR3 is TGTGCCAGTAGGTCGCAGGGGGCGAACACCGGGGAGCTGTTTTTT.

This clone was seen a few times. The CDR3 protein is CASSFLTSSYEQYF. The CDR3 coding sequence is TGTGCCAGCAGCTTCCTTACTAGCTCCTACGAGCAGTACTTC. This rearrangement joins TRBV7-9 to TRBJ2-7, with D tentatively TRBD2 (5 bases). The ends were cut back, 3 bases at V and 0 bases at J, with 9 bases in the middle. In germline, CDR1 is SEHNR, CDR2 FQNEAQ (reference sequence). The CDR3 consists of 14 residues.

In this sample, this clone turned up a few times. This sequence joins TRBV5-4 and TRBJ1-2, with 7 bases lining up with TRBD1. V shed 3 bases, J shed 7 bases, and the junction held 9 bases outside the gene matches. Looked up from germline, CDR1 is SGHNT and CDR2 is YYREEE (reference sequence). There are 14 residues in the CDR3. This CDR3 reads CASSYRTGYLGYTF. The CDR3 DNA reads TGTGCCAGCAGCTACCGGACAGGTTATCTTGGCTACACCTTC.

The CDR3 spells CASSPGTGDSNQPQHF. In nucleotides, the CDR3 is TGCGCCAGCAGCCCCGGGACAGGGGATAGCAATCAGCCCCAGCATTTT. This sequence joins TRBV5-1 and TRBJ1-5; the match to TRBD1 covers 10 bases. The CDR3 is 16 amino acids. V shed 4 bases and J 0 bases; nucleotides not matched to a gene: 4. Germline V gives CDR1 SGHRS, CDR2 YFSETQ.

V usage is TRBV4-2 and J usage is TRBJ1-2; TRBD1 aligns across 9 bases. CDR1 LGHNA and CDR2 YNFKEQ come from the germline V gene. Trimming removed 1 base from V and 5 bases from J; junction bases left unmatched: 2. There are 14 residues in the CDR3. The DNA for the CDR3 is TGTGCCAGCAGCCAAGGGGACAGGGTTTATGGCTACACCTTC. It translates to CASSQGDRVYGYTF.

Only a few counts were recorded for this clone. The chain joins TRBV11-3 to TRBJ2-1, with 9 positions matching TRBD2. Per germline, CDR1 SGHNT and CDR2 YENEEA. V gave up 1 base and J gave up 7 bases; unmatched junction bases: 11. CDR3 length: 17 residues. CDR3 in DNA: TGTGCCAGCAGCTTAGGATTGGGCGGGGGGGCCTGGAATGAGCAGTTCTTC. This encodes CASSLGLGGGAWNEQFF.

The chain is built from TRBV28 and TRBJ2-7, with a possible D match to TRBD1 (5 bases). The CDR3 runs to 13 residues. Trimming stripped 6 bases from V and 2 bases from J, with 11 bases between. Germline V lookup: CDR1 MDHEN, CDR2 SYDVKM. The CDR3 protein is CASSLRQTYEQYF. The CDR3 DNA reads TGTGCCAGCAGCCTCCGACAGACCTACGAGCAGTACTTC.

In this sample, this clone turned up a few times. The chain recombines TRBV11-2 with TRBJ2-5, with TRBD2 as a possible D gene (6 bases). Germline V gives CDR1 SGHAT, CDR2 FQNNGV. The CDR3 runs to 14 residues. V dropped 3 bases and J dropped 5 bases, with 13 bases sitting between them. CDR3 loop: CASSFRGREETQYF. The CDR3 DNA reads as TGTGCCAGCAGCTTTCGGGGTCGGGAGGAGACCCAGTACTTC.

V gene TRBV19 combines with J gene TRBJ1-1, with no clear D. Germline lookup yields CDR1 LNHDA and CDR2 SQIVND (reference sequence). The CDR3 loop spans 13 amino acids. Trimming removed 3 bases from V and 4 bases from J, with 9 bases in between. DNA of the CDR3: TGTGCCAGTAGTATCTCGGGTTCCACTGAAGCTTTCTTT. Translated: CASSISGSTEAFF.

This clone was seen a few times. V usage is TRBV5-6 and J usage is TRBJ2-5; possible D gene TRBD1, 5 bases. Germline V lookup: CDR1 SGHDT, CDR2 YYEEEE. The CDR3 runs to 15 residues. V was trimmed by 2 bases and J by 5 bases, leaving 16 bases between them. CDR3: CASSFGASRWETQYF. The CDR3 nucleotides are TGTGCCAGCAGCTTTGGGGCCTCTCGGTGGGAGACCCAGTACTTC.

This clone was detected once. The chain employs TRBV27 and TRBJ2-1; D uncertain. The germline V gene has CDR1 MNHEY and CDR2 SMNVEV (reference sequence). V lost 2 bases and J lost 0, with 5 bases in between. There are 14 residues in the CDR3. In nucleotides, the CDR3 is TGTGCCAGCAGTTTAGACTTCTCCTACAATGAGCAGTTCTTC. Its protein is CASSLDFSYNEQFF.

This clone has more than one count but fewer than ten. The V and J genes are TRBV9 and TRBJ1-5; 12 bases line up with TRBD1. Per the germline V gene, CDR1 is SGDLS and CDR2 is YYNGEE. The CDR3 totals 16 residues. Unmatched junction bases numbered 8, after V lost 3 bases and J lost 7 bases. In DNA form, the CDR3 reads TGTGCCAGCAGCGCTGGGACAGGGGGCGCTGGGCAGCCCCAGCATTTT. Its translation: CASSAGTGGAGQPQHF. Combining the CDR3 with reference TRBV9 and TRBJ1-5 gives the whole variable domain DSGVTQTPKHLITATGQRVTLRCSPRSGDLSVYWYQQSLDQGLQFLIQYYNGEERAKGNILERFSAQQFPDLHSELNLSSLELGDSALYFCASSAGTGGAGQPQHFGDGTRLSIL.

This clone was picked up a small number of times. V gene TRBV7-2 combines with J gene TRBJ1-2; the D gene is possibly TRBD1 (5 bases). Germline V gene lookup returns CDR1 SGHTA and CDR2 FQGNSA. There are 15 residues in the CDR3. Trimming took off 1 base at V and 5 bases at J, with 14 bases between the two ends. This CDR3 reads CASSLDGRDVYGYTF. As DNA, the CDR3 is TGTGCCAGCAGCTTAGATGGCAGGGATGTATATGGCTACACCTTC.